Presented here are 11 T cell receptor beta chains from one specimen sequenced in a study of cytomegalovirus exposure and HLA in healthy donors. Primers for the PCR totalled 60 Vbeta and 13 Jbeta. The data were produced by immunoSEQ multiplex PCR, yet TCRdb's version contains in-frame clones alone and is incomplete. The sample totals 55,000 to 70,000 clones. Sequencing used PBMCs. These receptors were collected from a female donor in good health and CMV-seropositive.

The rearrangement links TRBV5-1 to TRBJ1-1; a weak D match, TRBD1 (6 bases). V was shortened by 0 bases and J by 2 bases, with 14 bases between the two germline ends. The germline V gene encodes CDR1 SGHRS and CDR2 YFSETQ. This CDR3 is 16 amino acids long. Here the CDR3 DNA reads TGCGCCAGCAGCTTGGACCCCAGGGGATCAAACACTGAAGCTTTCTTT. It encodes CASSLDPRGSNTEAFF.

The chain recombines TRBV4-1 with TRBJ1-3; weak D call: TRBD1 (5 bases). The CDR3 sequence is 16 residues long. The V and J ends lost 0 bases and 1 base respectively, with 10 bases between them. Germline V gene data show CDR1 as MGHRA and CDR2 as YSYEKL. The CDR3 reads CASSQEGGGSGNTIYF. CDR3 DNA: TGCGCCAGCAGCCAAGAGGGTGGGGGGTCTGGAAACACCATATATTTT.

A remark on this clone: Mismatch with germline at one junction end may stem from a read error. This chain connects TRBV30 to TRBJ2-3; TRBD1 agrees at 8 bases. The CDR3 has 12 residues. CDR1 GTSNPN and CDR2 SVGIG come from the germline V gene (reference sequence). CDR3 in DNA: TGTGCCTGGGACCAGGGGGCGGATAAGCAGTATTTT. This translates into CAWDQGADKQYF. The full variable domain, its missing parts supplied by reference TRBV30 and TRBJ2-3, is SQTIHQWPATLVQPVGSPLSLECTVEGTSNPNLYWYRQAAGRGLQLLFYSVGIGQISSEVPQNLSASRPQDRQFILSSKKLLLSDSGFYLCAWDQGADKQYFGPGTRLTVL.

The CDR3 sequence is CASSLDRVIGWDEQYF. CDR3 nucleotides: TGCGCCAGCAGCTTGGACAGGGTCATCGGTTGGGACGAGCAGTACTTC. This chain joins TRBV5-1 and TRBJ2-7; D is possibly TRBD1 (6 bases). CDR1 and CDR2 from the germline V gene are SGHRS and YFSETQ. The CDR3 covers 16 residues. V was trimmed by 0 bases and J by 5 bases, leaving 18 bases between them.

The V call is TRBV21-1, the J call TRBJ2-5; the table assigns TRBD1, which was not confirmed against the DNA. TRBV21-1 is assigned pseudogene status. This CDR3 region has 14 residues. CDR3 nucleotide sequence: TGTGCCAGCAGCAAGGCCAGGGAAAGGAAGACCCAGTACTTC. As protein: CASSKARERKTQYF.

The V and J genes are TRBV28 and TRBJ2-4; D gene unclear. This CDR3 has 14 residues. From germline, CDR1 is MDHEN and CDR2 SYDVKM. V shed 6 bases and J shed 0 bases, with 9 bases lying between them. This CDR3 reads CASSRKLAKNIQYF. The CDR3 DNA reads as TGTGCCAGCAGCAGGAAATTAGCCAAAAACATTCAGTACTTC.

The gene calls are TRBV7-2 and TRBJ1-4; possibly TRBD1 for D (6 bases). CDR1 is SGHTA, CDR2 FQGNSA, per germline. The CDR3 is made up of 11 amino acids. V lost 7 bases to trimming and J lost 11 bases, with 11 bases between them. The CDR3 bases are TGTGCCAGCACAAACAGGGACAAACTGTTTTTT. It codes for CASTNRDKLFF. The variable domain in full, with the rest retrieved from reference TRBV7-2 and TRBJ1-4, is GAGVSQSPSNKVTEKGKDVELRCDPISGHTALYWYRQSLGQGLEFLIYFQGNSAPDKSGLPSDRFSAERTGGSVSTLTIQRTQQEDSAVYLCASTNRDKLFFGSGTQLSVL.

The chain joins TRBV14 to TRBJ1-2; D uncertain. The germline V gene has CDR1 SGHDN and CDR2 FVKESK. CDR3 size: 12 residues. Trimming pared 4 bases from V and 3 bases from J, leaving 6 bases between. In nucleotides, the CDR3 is TGTGCCAGCAGCCTTTTCGACTATGGCTACACCTTC. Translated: CASSLFDYGYTF.

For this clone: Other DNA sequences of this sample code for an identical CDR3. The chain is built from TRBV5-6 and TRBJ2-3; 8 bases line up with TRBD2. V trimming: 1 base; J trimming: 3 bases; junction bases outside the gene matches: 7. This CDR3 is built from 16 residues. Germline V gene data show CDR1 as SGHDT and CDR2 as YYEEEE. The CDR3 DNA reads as TGTGCCAGCAGCTTGCGGGGGGGACAAAGGACAGATACGCAGTATTTT. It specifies CASSLRGGQRTDTQYF. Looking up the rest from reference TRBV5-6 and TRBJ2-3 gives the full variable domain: DAGVTQSPTHLIKTRGQQVTLRCSPKSGHDTVSWYQQALGQGPQFIFQYYEEEERQRGNFPDRFSGHQFPNYSSELNVNALLLGDSALYLCASSLRGGQRTDTQYFGPGTRLTVL.

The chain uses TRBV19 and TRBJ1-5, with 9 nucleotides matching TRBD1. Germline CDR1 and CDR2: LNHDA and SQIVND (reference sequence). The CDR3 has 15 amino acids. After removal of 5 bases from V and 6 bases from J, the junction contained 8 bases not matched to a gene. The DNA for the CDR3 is TGTGCCAGTAGTTCAAGGACAGGGGACGTTCAGCCCCAGCATTTT. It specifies CASSSRTGDVQPQHF.

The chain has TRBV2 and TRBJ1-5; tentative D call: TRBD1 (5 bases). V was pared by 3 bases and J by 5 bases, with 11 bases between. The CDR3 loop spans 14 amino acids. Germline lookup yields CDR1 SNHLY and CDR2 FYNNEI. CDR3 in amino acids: CASSELTEYQPQHF. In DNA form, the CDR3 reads TGTGCCAGCAGTGAGTTGACAGAGTATCAGCCCCAGCATTTT.